This T cell receptor beta chain derives from a study of blood T cell repertoires in COVID-19. Germline CDR1 MGHRA, CDR2 YSYEKL. The CDR3 runs to 15 residues. The J segment lost 8 bases and the V segment lost 4 bases, leaving 11 bases of the junction unmatched. Recruitment covered roughly 22 US areas and drew participants whose ages spanned roughly 18 to 100 years. Each participant's cohort was designated according to participant-reported clinical history. Cohort 3 donors were reported recovered after two negative PCRs, clearance, or symptom resolution. Repertoires were generated with immunoSEQ multiplex PCR, while TCRdb's copy carries only in-frame clones and drops some. This table has 250,000 to 350,000 clones, around 90% appearing once.

The sequence was obtained from a woman in her thirties or forties who had recovered from COVID-19. Material for sequencing was PBMCs or T cells enriched from blood (not recorded which). This sequence joins TRBV4-1 and TRBJ1-2; 9 nucleotides align to TRBD1. As DNA, the CDR3 is TGCGCCAGCAGCCCCGCCTGGGACAGGGTCGACGGCTACACCTTC. Translation gives CASSPAWDRVDGYTF.